One sample yielded the 13 T cell receptor beta chains listed below, sequenced in a study of post-analysis software for immune sequencing data. The study, taken as a whole, reports: Compared with controls, patients had more of roughly 5 TRBV segments, including TRBV5-6, TRBV5-1 and TRBV20-1.

Prepared TCR beta cDNA libraries contained unique molecular identifiers. A single record per CDR3 protein comes from TCRdb applying MiXCR to the PCR reads. Among some 450,000 distinct CDR3 sequences listed, roughly 45% were seen once. Their antigens remain unidentified. Sample: blood. The receptors stem from a girl aged 10-17 years with multiple sclerosis.

This sequence joins TRBV5-6 and TRBJ2-7; D call uncertain. The CDR3 is 13 residues long. V was clipped by 5 bases and J by 2 bases, with 11 bases between them. Per germline, CDR1 SGHDT and CDR2 YYEEEE. The CDR3 is CASRSQETYEQYF. As DNA, the CDR3 is TGTGCCAGCAGATCTCAGGAAACCTACGAGCAGTACTTC.

V is TRBV4-1 and J is TRBJ1-2; perhaps TRBD1 as D (6 bases). The CDR3 has 15 amino acids. Per the germline V gene, CDR1 is MGHRA and CDR2 is YSYEKL. Trimming removed 1 base from V and 6 bases from J, with 15 bases in between. The CDR3 coding sequence is TGCGCCAGCAGCCAAGTGGAGGGGGTTTTTGATGGCTACACCTTC. It is translated as CASSQVEGVFDGYTF.

This chain connects TRBV2 to TRBJ1-5, with D unresolved. The V gene's germline CDR1 is SNHLY and CDR2 FYNNEI. This CDR3 has 13 residues. V was cut by 6 bases and J by 4 bases, with 10 bases left in between. The CDR3: CASREDPNQPQHF. As DNA, the CDR3 is TGTGCCAGCAGGGAGGACCCAAATCAGCCCCAGCATTTT.

This clonotype has more than one count but fewer than ten. The V and J genes are TRBV12-3 or TRBV12-4 and TRBJ1-1, with TRBD1 as a possible D gene (5 bases). V lost 4 bases, J lost 3 bases, and 15 bases lay in between. This CDR3 region has 15 residues. The CDR3 bases are TGTGCCAGCAGTTGGGACCAAACGGGGTACACTGAAGCTTTCTTT. The encoded protein is CASSWDQTGYTEAFF.

The CDR3 DNA sequence: TGTGCCAGCAGTCGGGGGACGGGTAATGAAAAACTGTTTTTT. Protein: CASSRGTGNEKLFF. The chain employs TRBV25-1 and TRBJ1-4, with D perhaps TRBD1 (5 bases). This CDR3 contains 14 residues. Germline V gene sequence: CDR1 MGHDK, CDR2 SYGVNS. V was pared by 5 bases and J by 4 bases, with 11 bases between.

The sample holds a few counts of this clonotype. J is TRBJ1-5 and V is TRBV12-3 or TRBV12-4; D may be TRBD1 (5 bases). The CDR3 length is 13 residues. Trimming removed 6 bases from V and 12 bases from J, with 18 bases in between. DNA for the CDR3: TGTGCCAGCAGCCGGGTCCGGGACGCCCTCCAGCATTTT. This sequence encodes CASSRVRDALQHF.

The chain combines TRBV5-5 with TRBJ1-1; 8 nucleotides align to TRBD1. The CDR3 extends over 15 amino acids. From germline, CDR1 is SGHKS and CDR2 YYEKEE (reference sequence). Losses at the gene ends were 2 bases for V and 2 bases for J; bases not matched to a gene: 5. CDR3 in amino acids: CASSFGQGFNTEAFF. The CDR3 DNA sequence: TGTGCCAGCAGCTTCGGACAGGGCTTCAACACTGAAGCTTTCTTT.

This clonotype has just a few counts. In DNA form, the CDR3 reads TGCAGTGCTCCAAGACAGGGTTCCTACGAGCAGTACTTC. The encoded protein is CSAPRQGSYEQYF. V gene TRBV20-1 combines with J gene TRBJ2-7, with 7 bases that match TRBD1. Germline V gene lookup returns CDR1 DFQATT and CDR2 SNEGSKA (reference sequence). With 5 bases clipped from V and 1 base from J, the junction kept 5 bases outside the gene matches. The CDR3 loop spans 13 amino acids.

The rearrangement links TRBV12-3 or TRBV12-4 to TRBJ1-1, with unresolved D. The CDR3 consists of 12 residues. V was pared by 5 bases and J by 2 bases, with 6 bases between. CDR3 in amino acids: CASSPDNTEAFF. CDR3 sequence (DNA): TGTGCCAGCAGTCCCGACAACACTGAAGCTTTCTTT.

The chain has TRBV7-6 and TRBJ2-1; possibly TRBD2 for D (6 bases). Between the trimmed V and J ends, which lost 8 bases and 7 bases, there was a span of 12 bases. The CDR3 is made up of 12 amino acids. Germline CDR1 reads SGHVS; CDR2 reads FNYEAQ. CDR3 coding DNA: TGTGCCAGCGGCGGGACTGAAAATGAGCAGTTCTTC. Amino acids: CASGGTENEQFF.

V gene TRBV4-2 combines with J gene TRBJ2-1; D unclear. Germline CDR1 LGHNA, CDR2 YNFKEQ. V shed 4 bases and J shed 5 bases, with 12 bases lying between them. CDR3 length equals 14 residues. The DNA for the CDR3 is TGTGCCAGCAGCCCGGTAACAGAGGACAATGAGCAGTTCTTC. This translates into CASSPVTEDNEQFF.

There are a few counts of this clonotype. The genes are TRBV7-6 and TRBJ2-7, with D tentatively TRBD1 (5 bases). Germline V lookup: CDR1 SGHVS, CDR2 FNYEAQ. Trimming stripped 4 bases from V and 3 bases from J, with 16 bases between. CDR3 length: 15 residues. In DNA, the CDR3 is TGTGCCAGCAGCTCAGGGATGCGGAATTACTACGAGCAGTACTTC. It specifies CASSSGMRNYYEQYF. The full variable domain, in which reference TRBV7-6 and TRBJ2-7 provide the parts outside the CDR3, is GAGVSQSPRYKVTKRGQDVALRCDPISGHVSLYWYRQALGQGPEFLTYFNYEAQQDKSGLPNDRFSAERPEGSISTLTIQRTEQRDSAMYRCASSSGMRNYYEQYFGPGTRLTVT.

The table lists this clonotype with a few counts. This sequence may be a read error, since a much larger clone differs from it by one base. V and J are TRBV20-1 and TRBJ1-6, with D uncertain. This CDR3 region has 15 residues. CDR1 DFQATT and CDR2 SNEGSKA come from the germline V gene (reference sequence). The CDR3 is CSARQPSSGSSPPHF. The CDR3 nucleotides read TGCAGTGCTCGGCAGCCGAGCTCGGGTAGTTCACCCCCCCACTTT.